A single sample gave rise to the 8 T cell receptor beta chains below, sequenced in a study of T cells after yellow fever vaccination. TCRdb independently ran MiXCR on the 5' RACE reads; one entry per CDR3 protein. The sample lists over 150,000 distinct CDR3 sequences, roughly 6.2% occurring once. The specimen comprised CD4+ T cells sorted from PBMCs, sampled on the day of the first yellow fever vaccination. The receptor source for this set is a man aged 18 to 29 who received the YFV17D yellow fever vaccine.

This clonotype occurred many times. V gene TRBV7-3 combines with J gene TRBJ1-1, with a tentative D call TRBD1 (5 bases). CDR1 and CDR2 (germline): SGHTA, FQGTGA. V shed 2 bases and J shed 6 bases, with 19 bases lying between them. The CDR3 contains 16 residues. The CDR3 coding sequence is TGTGCCAGCAGCTTAGATGTTGGACAACCCCCGGCTGAAGCTTTCTTT. This gives the protein CASSLDVGQPPAEAFF. The entire variable domain, with the rest obtained from reference TRBV7-3 and TRBJ1-1, is as follows: GAGVSQTPSNKVTEKGKYVELRCDPISGHTALYWYRQSLGQGPEFLIYFQGTGAADDSGLPNDRFFAVRPEGSVSTLKIQRTERGDSAVYLCASSLDVGQPPAEAFFGQGTRLTVV.

Many counts were recorded for this clonotype. The chain joins TRBV2 to TRBJ2-7; TRBD1 matches at 9 bases. The germline V gene has CDR1 SNHLY and CDR2 FYNNEI. With 11 bases clipped from V and 2 bases from J, the junction kept 7 bases outside the gene matches. The CDR3 has 13 residues. The CDR3 nucleotides are TGTGCCGGCTCCGGGACAGGGACCTACGAGCAGTACTTC. This gives the protein CAGSGTGTYEQYF.

This clonotype appeared many times. V and J are TRBV4-1 and TRBJ2-5, with D possibly matching TRBD1 (6 bases). CDR1 is MGHRA, CDR2 YSYEKL, per germline. The CDR3 length is 13 residues. V was clipped by 4 bases and J by 2 bases, with 8 bases between them. CDR3 DNA: TGCGCCAGCAGCCGACAGGAACAAGAGACCCAGTACTTC. Amino acids: CASSRQEQETQYF.

This clonotype was recorded at least ten times. The chain recombines TRBV7-9 with TRBJ1-1, with 9 bases that match TRBD1. V dropped 5 bases and J dropped 8; count of bases not matched to a gene: 6. CDR3 length: 13 amino acids. The V gene's germline CDR1 is SEHNR and CDR2 FQNEAQ (reference sequence). The CDR3 region is CASSTPGTGEAFF. In DNA form, the CDR3 reads TGTGCCAGCAGCACTCCCGGGACAGGGGAAGCTTTCTTT.

There are a few counts of this clonotype. The rearrangement links TRBV7-9 to TRBJ1-6, with no clear D. Trimming left V 3 bases short and J 8 bases short, with 8 bases between. The CDR3 sequence is 13 residues long. Germline-derived CDR1 and CDR2 are SEHNR and FQNEAQ (reference sequence). The CDR3 loop is CASSFGGDSPLHF. In DNA, the CDR3 is TGTGCCAGCAGCTTCGGTGGCGATTCACCCCTCCACTTT.

This clonotype appeared a few times. The V and J genes are TRBV10-3 and TRBJ1-5, with D tentatively TRBD1 (6 bases). The CDR3 spans 16 residues. The V gene lost 7 bases and the J gene lost 1 base, with 17 bases spanning the gap. Germline V gene sequence: CDR1 ENHRY, CDR2 SYGVKD. CDR3 bases: TGTGCCATCAACTATGGGACACCAAGGAGCAATCAGCCCCAGCATTTT. It yields the protein CAINYGTPRSNQPQHF.

This clonotype came up many times. The rearrangement uses TRBV7-2 and TRBJ2-5, with 7 positions matching TRBD2. The CDR3 has 13 residues. Germline CDR1 SGHTA, CDR2 FQGNSA. Trimming cost V 5 bases and J 2 bases; bases outside gene matches: 2. CDR3 loop: CASSLREQETQYF. CDR3 nucleotides: TGTGCCAGCAGCCTGCGGGAGCAAGAGACCCAGTACTTC.

The chain uses TRBV19 and TRBJ1-1; the D gene is possibly TRBD1 (6 bases). There are 13 residues in the CDR3. Trimming pared 10 bases from V and 8 bases from J, leaving 20 bases between. The germline gives CDR1 LNHDA, CDR2 SQIVND (reference sequence). CDR3 DNA sequence: TGTGCCACCTCCTCCGCAGGGGTCCGGGAAGCTTTCTTT. Encoded protein: CATSSAGVREAFF.